This TCR beta chain was identified during a study of cytomegalovirus exposure and HLA in healthy donors. Study as a whole: Sequencing of about 200 million T cells in an earlier analysis found under 120 million unique TCR beta sequences.

Looked up from germline, CDR1 is LNHNV and CDR2 is YYDKDF (reference sequence). CDR3 length equals 18 residues. Trimming left V 5 bases short and J 5 bases short, with 24 bases between. Primers included in the PCR were 60 Vbeta and 13 Jbeta primers. Repertoires were generated with immunoSEQ multiplex PCR, while TCRdb's copy carries only in-frame clones and drops some. Of 190,000 or so clones in the sample, around 74% are singletons; the top ten hold less than 2%. This clone showed up just a few times. The sample consisted of PBMCs. The TCR sequence derives from a girl aged 5 to 17 in good health and CMV-seropositive. The V gene is TRBV15, the J gene TRBJ2-2; weak D call: TRBD2 (5 bases). The CDR3 DNA reads TGTGCCACCAGCCTCGACCGCCTACAGTCGGGATGGACCGGGGAGCTGTTTTTT. Protein product: CATSLDRLQSGWTGELFF.